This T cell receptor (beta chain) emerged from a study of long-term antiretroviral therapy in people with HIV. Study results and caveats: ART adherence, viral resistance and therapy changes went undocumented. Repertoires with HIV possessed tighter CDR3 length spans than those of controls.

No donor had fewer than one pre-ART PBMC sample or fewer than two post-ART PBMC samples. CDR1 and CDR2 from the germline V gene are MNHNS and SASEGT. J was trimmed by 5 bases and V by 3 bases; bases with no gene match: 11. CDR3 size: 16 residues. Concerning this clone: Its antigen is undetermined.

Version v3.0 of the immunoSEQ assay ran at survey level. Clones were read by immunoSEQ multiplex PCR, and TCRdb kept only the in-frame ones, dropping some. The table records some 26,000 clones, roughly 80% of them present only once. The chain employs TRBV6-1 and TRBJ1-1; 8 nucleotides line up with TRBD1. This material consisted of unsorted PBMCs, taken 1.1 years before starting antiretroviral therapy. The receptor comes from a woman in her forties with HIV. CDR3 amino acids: CASSEPGQGRRTEAFF. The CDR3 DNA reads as TGTGCCAGCAGTGAGCCTGGACAGGGAAGGAGGACTGAAGCTTTCTTT.